This T cell receptor (beta chain) is drawn from a study of radiotherapy plus CTLA-4 blockade in lung cancer. About the research overall: Objective response rate was around 20%; disease control rate, 31%.

Germline V gene data show CDR1 as KGHSH and CDR2 as LQKENI. CDR3 size: 14 residues. Germline trimming cut 2 bases from V and 6 bases from J; bases unmatched to any gene: 6. About this clone: The target antigen is unknown.

Study-level points and caveats: Clones derived from tumor TCRs expanded in blood after radiotherapy plus ipilimumab.

Here immunoSEQ multiplex PCR was the method, and the copy in TCRdb shows in-frame clones only, minus some. The repertoire has around 100,000 clones, 70% to 85% of them found once; the top ten carry about 3.3%. Treatment of patients with chemo-refractory metastatic non-small-cell lung cancer consisted of focal radiation plus CTLA-4 blockade with ipilimumab. The chain couples TRBV18 to TRBJ1-2, with 7 bases lining up with TRBD1. This receptor was obtained from a human donor with non-small cell lung cancer that progressed on radiotherapy plus ipilimumab. Some clones in this sample may be carry-over from other donors' samples. The source was peripheral blood, collected from a patient treated with radiotherapy plus ipilimumab. CDR3 in amino acids: CASSPIADRDGYTF. In DNA form, the CDR3 reads TGTGCCAGCTCACCAATAGCCGACAGGGATGGCTACACCTTC.